A selection of T cell receptor beta chains follows, all from one sample in a study of blood T cell repertoires in COVID-19. The protocol was immunoSEQ multiplex PCR, while the TCRdb copy is restricted to in-frame clones and leaves out a portion. The table shows 250,000 to 350,000 clones, with roughly 91% occurring only once. Sequencing was done on a sample of peripheral blood. The receptor source for this set is a young man with acute or convalescent COVID-19. CDR3s include the opening cysteine and the closing phenylalanine or tryptophan. Each record gives: clone size, V gene, J gene, D gene, CDR3 protein, CDR3 DNA. D genes are given only for firm matches. Size tells how often a clone was seen (once, few, many) or the class of an expanded clone, and some rows leave it out.

clone size: NA; V gene: TRBV19; J gene: TRBJ2-7; D gene: TRBD1; CDR3 protein: CASSEGQGAPRPYEQYF; CDR3 DNA: TGTGCCAGTAGTGAGGGACAGGGGGCCCCACGACCCTACGAGCAGTACTTC
clone size: once; V gene: TRBV6-4; J gene: TRBJ1-1; D gene: NA; CDR3 protein: CASSDRGIAEAFF; CDR3 DNA: TGTGCCAGCAGTGACAGGGGGATCGCTGAAGCTTTCTTT
clone size: NA; V gene: TRBV19; J gene: TRBJ2-4; D gene: NA; CDR3 protein: CASSFNLRGMRPKNIQYF; CDR3 DNA: TGTGCCAGTAGTTTTAATCTAAGGGGGATGAGGCCCAAAAACATTCAGTACTTC
clone size: NA; V gene: TRBV6-5; J gene: TRBJ2-3; D gene: NA; CDR3 protein: CASRPLGGTDTQYF; CDR3 DNA: TGTGCCAGCAGACCCCTTGGAGGGACAGATACGCAGTATTTT
clone size: once; V gene: TRBV14; J gene: TRBJ1-4; D gene: TRBD1; CDR3 protein: CASSRWTGGDTANEKLFF; CDR3 DNA: TGTGCCAGCAGCCGCTGGACAGGGGGCGATACAGCTAATGAAAAACTGTTTTTT
clone size: NA; V gene: TRBV21-1; J gene: TRBJ1-5; D gene: NA; CDR3 protein: CASSKVRGEYQPQHF; CDR3 DNA: TGTGCCAGCAGCAAAGTAAGGGGCGAGTATCAGCCCCAGCATTTT
clone size: few; V gene: TRBV28; J gene: TRBJ1-3; D gene: NA; CDR3 protein: CASSPSHLTNTIYF; CDR3 DNA: TGTGCCAGCAGCCCCTCCCACTTAACAAACACCATATATTTT
clone size: NA; V gene: TRBV28; J gene: TRBJ1-2; D gene: NA; CDR3 protein: CASSQGQTANYGYTF; CDR3 DNA: TGTGCCAGCAGCCAAGGACAGACAGCTAACTATGGCTACACCTTC
clone size: NA; V gene: TRBV2; J gene: TRBJ2-3; D gene: TRBD1; CDR3 protein: CASSVGTGGLTDTQYF; CDR3 DNA: TGTGCCAGCAGTGTAGGGACAGGGGGCTTGACAGATACGCAGTATTTT
clone size: NA; V gene: TRBV18; J gene: TRBJ1-1; D gene: TRBD1; CDR3 protein: CASSPQGATVGNTEAFF; CDR3 DNA: TGTGCCAGCTCACCACAGGGGGCTACGGTCGGGAACACTGAAGCTTTCTTT
clone size: NA; V gene: TRBV5-1; J gene: TRBJ1-6; D gene: NA; CDR3 protein: CASSLAAGDNSPLHF; CDR3 DNA: TGCGCCAGCAGCTTGGCGGCAGGTGATAATTCACCCCTCCACTTT
clone size: once; V gene: TRBV11-2; J gene: TRBJ1-4; D gene: NA; CDR3 protein: CASSLAGGGEKLFF; CDR3 DNA: TGTGCCAGCAGCTTAGCTGGGGGCGGCGAAAAACTGTTTTTT
clone size: NA; V gene: TRBV2; J gene: TRBJ2-5; D gene: TRBD2; CDR3 protein: CASRRTSGGGETQYF; CDR3 DNA: TGTGCCAGCAGGAGGACTAGCGGGGGAGGAGAGACCCAGTACTTC
clone size: NA; V gene: TRBV2; J gene: TRBJ1-2; D gene: NA; CDR3 protein: CASETQGRNVYGYTF; CDR3 DNA: TGTGCCAGCGAAACCCAGGGGCGCAACGTCTATGGCTACACCTTC
clone size: once; V gene: TRBV15; J gene: TRBJ1-2; D gene: TRBD1; CDR3 protein: CATSRDRDRGGGYTF; CDR3 DNA: TGTGCCACCAGCAGAGACCGGGACAGGGGAGGCGGCTACACCTTC
clone size: NA; V gene: TRBV30; J gene: TRBJ1-6; D gene: NA; CDR3 protein: CAWMANSPLHF; CDR3 DNA: TGTGCCTGGATGGCTAATTCACCCCTCCACTTT
clone size: NA; V gene: TRBV7-9; J gene: TRBJ1-1; D gene: NA; CDR3 protein: CASSPRGNKTEAFF; CDR3 DNA: TGTGCCAGCAGCCCCAGGGGAAATAAGACTGAAGCTTTCTTT
clone size: NA; V gene: TRBV30; J gene: TRBJ2-3; D gene: NA; CDR3 protein: CAWSVLPDITDTQYF; CDR3 DNA: TGTGCCTGGAGTGTACTACCGGACATCACAGATACGCAGTATTTT
clone size: NA; V gene: TRBV7-9; J gene: TRBJ1-1; D gene: TRBD1; CDR3 protein: CASLRTGTVTEAFF; CDR3 DNA: TGTGCCAGCCTCCGGACAGGAACTGTGACTGAAGCTTTCTTT
clone size: NA; V gene: TRBV6-5; J gene: TRBJ1-2; D gene: NA; CDR3 protein: CASSYRGNLYGGYTF; CDR3 DNA: TGTGCCAGCAGTTACAGGGGGAACCTCTATGGAGGCTACACCTTC
clone size: once; V gene: TRBV27; J gene: TRBJ2-3; D gene: NA; CDR3 protein: CASSLFGTGSDTQYF; CDR3 DNA: TGTGCCAGCAGTTTATTTGGGACTGGGTCAGATACGCAGTATTTT
clone size: many; V gene: TRBV7-8; J gene: TRBJ2-1; D gene: TRBD2; CDR3 protein: CASSSRGVGRQSEQFF; CDR3 DNA: TGTGCCAGCAGCTCCCGGGGGGTCGGGAGACAGAGTGAGCAGTTCTTC
clone size: NA; V gene: TRBV11-2; J gene: TRBJ2-3; D gene: NA; CDR3 protein: CASSLESRDTYTDTQYF; CDR3 DNA: TGTGCCAGCAGCTTAGAGTCCCGGGACACCTACACAGATACGCAGTATTTT
clone size: NA; V gene: TRBV6-5; J gene: TRBJ1-2; D gene: NA; CDR3 protein: CASRDPQGVRGYTF; CDR3 DNA: TGTGCCAGCAGGGACCCACAGGGAGTGAGAGGCTACACCTTC
clone size: NA; V gene: TRBV13; J gene: TRBJ1-6; D gene: NA; CDR3 protein: CASSRQASYNSPLHF; CDR3 DNA: TGTGCCAGCAGTCGACAGGCCTCCTATAATTCACCCCTCCACTTT
clone size: once; V gene: TRBV27; J gene: TRBJ1-6; D gene: TRBD1; CDR3 protein: CASSVPGQGASSLHF; CDR3 DNA: TGTGCCAGCAGTGTACCGGGACAGGGGGCGAGTTCCCTCCACTTT
clone size: NA; V gene: TRBV30; J gene: TRBJ1-4; D gene: NA; CDR3 protein: CAWSVQGGAEKLFF; CDR3 DNA: TGTGCCTGGAGTGTACAAGGAGGGGCGGAAAAACTGTTTTTT
clone size: NA; V gene: TRBV3-1/TRBV3-2; J gene: TRBJ1-1; D gene: NA; CDR3 protein: CASSQDLRRGALRNTEAFF; CDR3 DNA: TGTGCCAGCAGCCAAGATCTTCGCAGGGGTGCTCTTCGGAACACTGAAGCTTTCTTT